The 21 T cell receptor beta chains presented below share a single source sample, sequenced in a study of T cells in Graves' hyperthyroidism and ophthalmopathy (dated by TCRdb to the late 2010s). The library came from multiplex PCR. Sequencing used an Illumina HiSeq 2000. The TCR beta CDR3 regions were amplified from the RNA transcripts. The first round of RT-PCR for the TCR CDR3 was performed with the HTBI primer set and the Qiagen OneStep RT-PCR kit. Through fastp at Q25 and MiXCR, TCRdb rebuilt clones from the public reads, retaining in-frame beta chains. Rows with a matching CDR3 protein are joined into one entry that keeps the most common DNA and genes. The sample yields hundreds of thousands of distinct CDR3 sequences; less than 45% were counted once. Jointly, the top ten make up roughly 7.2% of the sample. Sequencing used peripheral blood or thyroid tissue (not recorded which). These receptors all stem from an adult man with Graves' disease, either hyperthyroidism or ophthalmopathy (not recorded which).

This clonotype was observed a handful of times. The CDR3 DNA is TGTGCCACCAGTGATGCAGGCTACGAGCAGTACTTC. This translates into CATSDAGYEQYF. The rearrangement links TRBV24-1 to TRBJ2-7; D gene ambiguous. Germline V CDR1 and CDR2: KGHDR, SFDVKD. This CDR3 is 12 amino acids long. Trimming took 3 bases from V and 3 from J, leaving 5 bases between them.

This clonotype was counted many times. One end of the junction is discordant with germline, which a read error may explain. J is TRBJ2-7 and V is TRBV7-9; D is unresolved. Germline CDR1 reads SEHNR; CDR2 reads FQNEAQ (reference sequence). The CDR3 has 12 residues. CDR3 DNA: TGTGCCAGCAGCTTAGGTGACCAACCGGGCAACTTC. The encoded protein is CASSLGDQPGNF.

DNA for the CDR3: TGCGCCAGCAGCCCGGTCGGCAGGATTGCTAACTATGGCTACACCTTC. Its protein product is CASSPVGRIANYGYTF. The V call is TRBV5-1, the J call TRBJ1-2, with no clear D. The V gene's germline CDR1 is SGHRS and CDR2 YFSETQ. V lost 4 bases, J lost 0 bases, and 16 bases lay in between. The CDR3 loop spans 16 amino acids.

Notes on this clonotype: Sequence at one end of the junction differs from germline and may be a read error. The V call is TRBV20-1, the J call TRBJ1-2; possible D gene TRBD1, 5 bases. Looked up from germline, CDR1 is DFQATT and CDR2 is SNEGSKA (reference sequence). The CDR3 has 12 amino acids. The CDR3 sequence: CSASGLVRDYTF. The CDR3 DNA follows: TGCAGTGCTAGTGGTTTGGTAAGGGACTACACCTTT.

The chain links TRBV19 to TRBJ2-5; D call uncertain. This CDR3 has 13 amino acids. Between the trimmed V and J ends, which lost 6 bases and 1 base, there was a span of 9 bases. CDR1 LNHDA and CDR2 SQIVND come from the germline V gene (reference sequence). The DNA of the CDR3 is TGTGCCAGTAGCCAAAAATCCCAAGAGACCCAGTACTTC. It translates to CASSQKSQETQYF.

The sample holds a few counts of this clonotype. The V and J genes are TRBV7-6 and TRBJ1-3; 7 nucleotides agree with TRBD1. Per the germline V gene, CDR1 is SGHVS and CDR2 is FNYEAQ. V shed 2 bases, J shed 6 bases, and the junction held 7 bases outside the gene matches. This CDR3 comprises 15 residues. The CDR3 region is CASSLTQGGENTIYF. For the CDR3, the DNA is TGTGCCAGCAGCTTAACTCAGGGGGGAGAAAACACCATATATTTT.

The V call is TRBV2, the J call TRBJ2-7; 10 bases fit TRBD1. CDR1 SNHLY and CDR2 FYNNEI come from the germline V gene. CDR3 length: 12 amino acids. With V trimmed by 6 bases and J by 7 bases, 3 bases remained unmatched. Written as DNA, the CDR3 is TGTGCCAGCAGGGACAGGGGGAGGGAGCAGTACTTC. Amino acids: CASRDRGREQYF.

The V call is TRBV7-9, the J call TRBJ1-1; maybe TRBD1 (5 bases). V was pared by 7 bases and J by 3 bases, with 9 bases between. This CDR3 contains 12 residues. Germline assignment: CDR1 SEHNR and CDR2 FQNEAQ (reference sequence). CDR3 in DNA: TGTGCCAGCATAGAACAGGACACTGAAGCTTTCTTT. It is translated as CASIEQDTEAFF.

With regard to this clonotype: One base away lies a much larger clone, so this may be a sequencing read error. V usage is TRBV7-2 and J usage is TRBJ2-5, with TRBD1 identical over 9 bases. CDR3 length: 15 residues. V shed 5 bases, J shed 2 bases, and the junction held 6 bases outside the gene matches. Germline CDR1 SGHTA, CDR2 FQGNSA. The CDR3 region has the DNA TGTGCCAGCAGCCCTTTGACAGGGGGGCAAGAGACCCAGTACTTC. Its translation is CASSPLTGGQETQYF.

The CDR3 region is CASSAGHIYEQYF. The CDR3 DNA sequence: TGTGCCAGCAGTGCGGGACATATCTACGAGCAGTACTTC. The rearrangement links TRBV7-4 to TRBJ2-7; D may match TRBD1 or TRBD2 (6 bases each). The ends were cut back, 6 bases at V and 3 bases at J, with 12 bases in the middle. The CDR3 loop spans 13 amino acids. Germline V lookup: CDR1 SGHVT, CDR2 SQSDAQ.

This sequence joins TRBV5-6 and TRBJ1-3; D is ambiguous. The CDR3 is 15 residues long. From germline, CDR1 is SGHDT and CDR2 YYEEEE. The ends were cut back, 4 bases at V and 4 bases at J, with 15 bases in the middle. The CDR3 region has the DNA TGTGCCAGCAGCCGTACGGAAGGGATCGGAAACACCATATATTTT. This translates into CASSRTEGIGNTIYF.

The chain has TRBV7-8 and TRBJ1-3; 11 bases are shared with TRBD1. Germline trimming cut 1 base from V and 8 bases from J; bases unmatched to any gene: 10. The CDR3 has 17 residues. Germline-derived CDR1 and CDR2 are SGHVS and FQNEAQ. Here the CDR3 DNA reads TGTGCCAGCAGCTTAGTTCGGACAGGGGGCTGGGGAGACACCATATATTTT. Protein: CASSLVRTGGWGDTIYF.

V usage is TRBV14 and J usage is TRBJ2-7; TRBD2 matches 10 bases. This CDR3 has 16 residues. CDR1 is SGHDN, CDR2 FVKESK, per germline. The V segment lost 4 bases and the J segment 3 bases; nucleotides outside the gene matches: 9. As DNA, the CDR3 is TGTGCCAGCAGCCCCTCCCAACTAGCGGGAAGCTACGAGCAGTACTTC. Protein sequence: CASSPSQLAGSYEQYF.

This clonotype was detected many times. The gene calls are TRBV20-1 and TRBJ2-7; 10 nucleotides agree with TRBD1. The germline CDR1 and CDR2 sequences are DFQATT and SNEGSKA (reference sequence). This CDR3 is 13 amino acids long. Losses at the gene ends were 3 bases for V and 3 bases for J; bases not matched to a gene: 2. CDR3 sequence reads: CSARGQGYYEQYF. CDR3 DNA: TGCAGTGCTAGGGGACAGGGGTACTACGAGCAGTACTTC.

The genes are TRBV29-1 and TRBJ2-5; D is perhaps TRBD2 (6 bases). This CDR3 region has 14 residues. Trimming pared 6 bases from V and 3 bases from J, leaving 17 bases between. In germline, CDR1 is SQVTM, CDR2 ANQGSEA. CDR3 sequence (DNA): TGCAGCGTGGGACTTGAATACCCCGAAGAGACCCAGTACTTC. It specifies CSVGLEYPEETQYF.

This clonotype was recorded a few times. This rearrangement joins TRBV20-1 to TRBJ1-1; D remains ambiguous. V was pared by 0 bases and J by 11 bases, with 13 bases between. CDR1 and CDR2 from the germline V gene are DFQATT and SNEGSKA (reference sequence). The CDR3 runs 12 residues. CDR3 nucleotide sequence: TGCAGTGCTAGAGATCTTGGGGTTGACGCTTTCTTT. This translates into CSARDLGVDAFF.

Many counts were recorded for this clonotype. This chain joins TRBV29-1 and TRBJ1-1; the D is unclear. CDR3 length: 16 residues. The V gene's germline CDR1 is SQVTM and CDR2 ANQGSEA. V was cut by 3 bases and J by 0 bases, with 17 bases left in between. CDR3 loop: CSVEWRPLSLNTEAFF. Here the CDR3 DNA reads TGCAGCGTTGAGTGGCGGCCGTTGAGCTTGAACACTGAAGCTTTCTTT.

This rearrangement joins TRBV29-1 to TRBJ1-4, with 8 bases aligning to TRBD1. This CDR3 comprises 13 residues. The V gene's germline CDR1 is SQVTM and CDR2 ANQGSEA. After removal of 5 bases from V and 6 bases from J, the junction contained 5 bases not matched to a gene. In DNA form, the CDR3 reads TGCAGCGTTAAAGGACAGGGATATGAAAAACTGTTTTTT. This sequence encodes CSVKGQGYEKLFF.

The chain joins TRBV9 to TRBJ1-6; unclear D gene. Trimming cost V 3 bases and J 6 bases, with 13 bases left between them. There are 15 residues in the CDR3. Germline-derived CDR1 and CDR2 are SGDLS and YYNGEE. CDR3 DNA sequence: TGTGCCAGCAGCGCTTGGGGAGAGACTAATTCACCCCTCCACTTT. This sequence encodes CASSAWGETNSPLHF. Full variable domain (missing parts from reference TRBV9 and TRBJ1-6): DSGVTQTPKHLITATGQRVTLRCSPRSGDLSVYWYQQSLDQGLQFLIQYYNGEERAKGNILERFSAQQFPDLHSELNLSSLELGDSALYFCASSAWGETNSPLHFGNGTRLTVT.

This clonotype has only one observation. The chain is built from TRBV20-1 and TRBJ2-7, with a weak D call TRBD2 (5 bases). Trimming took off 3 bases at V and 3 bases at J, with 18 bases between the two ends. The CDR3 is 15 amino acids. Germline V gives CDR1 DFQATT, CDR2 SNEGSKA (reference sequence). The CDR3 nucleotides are TGCAGTGCTAGCGACCGGGATCCTTCCATCTACGAGCAGTACTTC. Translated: CSASDRDPSIYEQYF.

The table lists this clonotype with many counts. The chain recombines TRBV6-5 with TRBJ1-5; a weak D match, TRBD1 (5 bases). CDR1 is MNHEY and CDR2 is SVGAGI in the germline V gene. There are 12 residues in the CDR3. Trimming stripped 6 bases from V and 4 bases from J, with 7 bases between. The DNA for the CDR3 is TGTGCCAGCAGAAGGGGAAATCAGCCCCAGCATTTT. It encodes CASRRGNQPQHF.